A single T cell receptor (beta chain) is shown here with its context. Trimming removed 1 base from V and 1 base from J, with 2 bases in between. From germline, CDR1 is DFQATT and CDR2 SNEGSKA (reference sequence). The CDR3 runs to 11 residues. This record belongs to a study of cytomegalovirus exposure and HLA in healthy donors. Both 60 Vbeta primers and 13 Jbeta primers went into the PCR. In the authors' methods: Later reanalysis found tens of millions of unique TCR beta chains, around 9.9 million of them shared. The assay was immunoSEQ multiplex PCR, and TCRdb's table has in-frame clones only and misses some. The DNA gave D and trimming, while V, J and clone size come from that table. The table has approximately 110,000 clones, over 65% seen once.

This TCR derives from a man aged 35 to 55 in good health and CMV-seropositive. Material for sequencing was PBMCs. The chain couples TRBV20-1 to TRBJ2-7, with no clear D. The CDR3 spells CSARASYEQYF. CDR3 DNA sequence: TGCAGTGCTAGAGCTTCCTACGAGCAGTACTTC.